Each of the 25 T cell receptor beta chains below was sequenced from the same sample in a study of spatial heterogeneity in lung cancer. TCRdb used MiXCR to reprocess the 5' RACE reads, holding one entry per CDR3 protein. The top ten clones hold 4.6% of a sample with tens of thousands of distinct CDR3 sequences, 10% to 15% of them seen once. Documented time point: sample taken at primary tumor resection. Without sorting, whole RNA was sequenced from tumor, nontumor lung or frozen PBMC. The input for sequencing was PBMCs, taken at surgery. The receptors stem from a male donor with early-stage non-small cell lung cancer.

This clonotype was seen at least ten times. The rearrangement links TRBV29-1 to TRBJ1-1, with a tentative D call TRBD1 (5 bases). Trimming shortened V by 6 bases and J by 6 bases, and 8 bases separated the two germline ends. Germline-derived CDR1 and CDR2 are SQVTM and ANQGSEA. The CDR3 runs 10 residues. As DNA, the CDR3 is TGCAGCGTCAGGGATCCTGAAGCTTTCTTT. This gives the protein CSVRDPEAFF.

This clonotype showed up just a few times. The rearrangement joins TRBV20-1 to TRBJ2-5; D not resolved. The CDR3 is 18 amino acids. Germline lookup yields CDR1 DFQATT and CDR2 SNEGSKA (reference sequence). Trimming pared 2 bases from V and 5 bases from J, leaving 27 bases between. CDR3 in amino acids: CSARFVGYKHSYGETQYF. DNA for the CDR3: TGCAGTGCTAGATTTGTCGGGTACAAACATAGCTACGGGGAGACCCAGTACTTC.

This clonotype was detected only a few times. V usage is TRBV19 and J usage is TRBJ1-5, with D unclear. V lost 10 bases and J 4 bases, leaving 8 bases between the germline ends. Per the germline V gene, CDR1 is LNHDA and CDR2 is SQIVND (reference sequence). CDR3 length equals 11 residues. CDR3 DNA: TGTGCCAAAAAAGGTAATCAGCCCCAGCATTTT. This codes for CAKKGNQPQHF. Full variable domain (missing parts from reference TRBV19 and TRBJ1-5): DGGITQSPKYLFRKEGQNVTLSCEQNLNHDAMYWYRQDPGQGLRLIYYSQIVNDFQKGDIAEGYSVSREKKESFPLTVTSAQKNPTAFYLCAKKGNQPQHFGDGTRLSIL.

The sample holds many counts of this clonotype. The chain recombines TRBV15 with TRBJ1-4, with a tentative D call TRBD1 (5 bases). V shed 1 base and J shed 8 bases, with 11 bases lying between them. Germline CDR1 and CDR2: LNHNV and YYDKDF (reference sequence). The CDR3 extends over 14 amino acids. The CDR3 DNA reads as TGTGCCACCAGCAGAGTAGGGGCGGTGGAAAAACTGTTTTTT. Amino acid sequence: CATSRVGAVEKLFF.

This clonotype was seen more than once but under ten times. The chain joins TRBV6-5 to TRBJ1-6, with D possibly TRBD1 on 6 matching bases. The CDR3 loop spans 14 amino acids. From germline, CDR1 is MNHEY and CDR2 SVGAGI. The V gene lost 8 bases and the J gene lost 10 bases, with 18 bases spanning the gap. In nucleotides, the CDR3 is TGTGCCAGCGGACGCCTGGGGGGCGAGTCACCCCTCCACTTT. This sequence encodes CASGRLGGESPLHF.

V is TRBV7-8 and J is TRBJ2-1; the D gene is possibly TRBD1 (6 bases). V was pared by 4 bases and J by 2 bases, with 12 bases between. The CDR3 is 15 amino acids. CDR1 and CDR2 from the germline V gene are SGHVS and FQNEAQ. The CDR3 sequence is CASSSAGAAYNEQFF. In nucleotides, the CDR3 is TGTGCCAGCAGCTCCGCAGGGGCCGCCTACAATGAGCAGTTCTTC.

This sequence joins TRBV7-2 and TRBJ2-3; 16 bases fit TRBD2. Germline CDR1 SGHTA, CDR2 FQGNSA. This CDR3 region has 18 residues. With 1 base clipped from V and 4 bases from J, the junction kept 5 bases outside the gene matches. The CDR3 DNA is TGTGCCAGCAGCTTAGAGGGACTAGCGGGAGGGTCCGCAGATACGCAGTATTTT. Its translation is CASSLEGLAGGSADTQYF.

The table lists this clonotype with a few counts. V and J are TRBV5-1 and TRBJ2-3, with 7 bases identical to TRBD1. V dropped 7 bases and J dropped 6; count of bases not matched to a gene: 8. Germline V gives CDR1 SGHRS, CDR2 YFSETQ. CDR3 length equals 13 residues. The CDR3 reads CASRDSAPDTQYF. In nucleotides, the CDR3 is TGCGCCAGCCGGGACAGTGCCCCGGATACGCAGTATTTT.

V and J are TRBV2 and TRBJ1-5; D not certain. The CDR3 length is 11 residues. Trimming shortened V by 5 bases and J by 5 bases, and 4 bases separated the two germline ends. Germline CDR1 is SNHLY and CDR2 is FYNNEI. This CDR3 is CASSLDQPQHF. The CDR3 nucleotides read TGTGCCAGCAGTCTAGATCAGCCCCAGCATTTT.

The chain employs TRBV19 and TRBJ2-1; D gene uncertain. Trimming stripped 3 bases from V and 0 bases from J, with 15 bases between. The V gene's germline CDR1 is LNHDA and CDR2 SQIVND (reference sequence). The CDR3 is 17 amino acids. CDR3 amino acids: CASSIKGSDSSYNEQFF. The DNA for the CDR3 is TGTGCCAGTAGTATCAAAGGGTCGGATAGCTCCTACAATGAGCAGTTCTTC.

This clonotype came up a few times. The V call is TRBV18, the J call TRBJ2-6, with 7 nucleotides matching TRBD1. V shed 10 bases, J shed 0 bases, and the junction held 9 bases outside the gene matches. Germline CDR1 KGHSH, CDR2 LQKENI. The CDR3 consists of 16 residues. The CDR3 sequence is CATTDRPISGANVLTF. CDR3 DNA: TGTGCCACCACGGACAGGCCCATCTCTGGGGCCAACGTCCTGACTTTC.

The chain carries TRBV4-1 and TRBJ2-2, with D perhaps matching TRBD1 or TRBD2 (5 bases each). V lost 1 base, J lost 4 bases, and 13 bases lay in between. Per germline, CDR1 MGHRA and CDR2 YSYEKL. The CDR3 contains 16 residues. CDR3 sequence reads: CASSQGGQGTTGELFF. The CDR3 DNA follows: TGCGCCAGCAGCCAAGGTGGCCAAGGGACCACCGGGGAGCTGTTTTTT.

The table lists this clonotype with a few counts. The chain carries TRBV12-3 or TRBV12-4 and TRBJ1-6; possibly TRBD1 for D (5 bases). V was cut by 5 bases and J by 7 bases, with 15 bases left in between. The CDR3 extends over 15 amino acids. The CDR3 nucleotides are TGTGCCAGCAGTCCGTGGCAGGGTGAGAATTCACCCCTCCACTTT. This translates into CASSPWQGENSPLHF.

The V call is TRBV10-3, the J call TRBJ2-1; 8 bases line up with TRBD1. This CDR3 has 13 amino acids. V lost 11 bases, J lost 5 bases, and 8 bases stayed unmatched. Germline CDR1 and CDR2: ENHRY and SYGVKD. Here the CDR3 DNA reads TGTGCCGGCAGGGGGCAGGAGAACAATGAGCAGTTCTTC. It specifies CAGRGQENNEQFF.

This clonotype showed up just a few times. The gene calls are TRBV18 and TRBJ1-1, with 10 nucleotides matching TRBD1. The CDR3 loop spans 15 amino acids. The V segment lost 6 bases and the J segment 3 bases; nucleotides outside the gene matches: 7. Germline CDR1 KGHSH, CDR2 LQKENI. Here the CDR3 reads CASSATGGDDTEAFF. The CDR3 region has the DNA TGTGCCAGCTCCGCGACAGGGGGCGACGACACTGAAGCTTTCTTT.

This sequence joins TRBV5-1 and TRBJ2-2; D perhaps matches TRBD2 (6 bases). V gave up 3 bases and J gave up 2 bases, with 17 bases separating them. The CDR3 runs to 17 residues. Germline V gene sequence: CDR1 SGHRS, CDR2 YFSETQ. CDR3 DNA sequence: TGCGCCAGCAGCTATTTAACGGGACTCACCAACACCGGGGAGCTGTTTTTT. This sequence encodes CASSYLTGLTNTGELFF.

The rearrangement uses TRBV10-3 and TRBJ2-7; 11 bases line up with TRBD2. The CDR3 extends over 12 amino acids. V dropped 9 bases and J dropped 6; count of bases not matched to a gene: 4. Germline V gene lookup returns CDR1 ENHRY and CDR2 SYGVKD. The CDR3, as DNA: TGTGCCATACTAGCGGGAGACGGCGAGCAGTACTTC. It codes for CAILAGDGEQYF.

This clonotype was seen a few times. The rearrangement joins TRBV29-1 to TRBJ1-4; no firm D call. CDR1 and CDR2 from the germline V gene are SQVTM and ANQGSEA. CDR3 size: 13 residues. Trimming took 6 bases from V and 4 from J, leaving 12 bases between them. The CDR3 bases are TGCAGCGTCACGCCGAGTCATAATGAAAAACTGTTTTTT. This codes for CSVTPSHNEKLFF.

The CDR3 DNA reads as TGTGCCAGCAGCCCAGGCGGATCGCGGGGAAGCACAGATACGCAGTATTTT. Amino acid sequence: CASSPGGSRGSTDTQYF. The chain carries TRBV4-2 and TRBJ2-3, with D possibly TRBD2 on 6 matching bases. This CDR3 spans 17 amino acids. Trimming shortened V by 4 bases and J by 0 bases, and 17 bases separated the two germline ends. Germline V CDR1 and CDR2: LGHNA, YNFKEQ.

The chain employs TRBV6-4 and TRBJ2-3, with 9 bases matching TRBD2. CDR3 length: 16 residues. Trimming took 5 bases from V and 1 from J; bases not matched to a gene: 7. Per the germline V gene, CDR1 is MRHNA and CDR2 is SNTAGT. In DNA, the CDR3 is TGTGCCAGCAGTCCTGAGCGGGAGGTGGGCACAGATACGCAGTATTTT. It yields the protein CASSPEREVGTDTQYF.

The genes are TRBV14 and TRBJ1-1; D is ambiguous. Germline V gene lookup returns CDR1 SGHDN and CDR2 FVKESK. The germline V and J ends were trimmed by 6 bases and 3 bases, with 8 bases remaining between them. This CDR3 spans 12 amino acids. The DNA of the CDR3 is TGTGCCAGCAGAAAGGGTTACACTGAAGCTTTCTTT. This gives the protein CASRKGYTEAFF.

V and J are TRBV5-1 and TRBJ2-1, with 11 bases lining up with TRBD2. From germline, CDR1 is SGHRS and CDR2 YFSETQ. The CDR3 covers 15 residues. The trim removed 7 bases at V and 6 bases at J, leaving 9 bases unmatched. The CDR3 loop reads CASGIAGGFLNEQFF. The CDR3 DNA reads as TGCGCCAGCGGGATAGCGGGAGGGTTCCTCAATGAGCAGTTCTTC.

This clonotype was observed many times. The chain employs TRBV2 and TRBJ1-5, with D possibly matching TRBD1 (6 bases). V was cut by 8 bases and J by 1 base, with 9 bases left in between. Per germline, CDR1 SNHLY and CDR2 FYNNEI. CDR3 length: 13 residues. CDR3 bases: TGTGCCAGCGGTACAGGGAGCAATCAGCCCCAGCATTTT. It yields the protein CASGTGSNQPQHF.

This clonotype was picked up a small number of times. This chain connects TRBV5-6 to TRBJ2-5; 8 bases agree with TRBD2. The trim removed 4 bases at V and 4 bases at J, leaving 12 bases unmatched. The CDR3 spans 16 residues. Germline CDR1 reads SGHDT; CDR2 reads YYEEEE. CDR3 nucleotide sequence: TGTGCCAGCAGCGGTACCGGGACTAGAAGAGGAGAGACCCAGTACTTC. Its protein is CASSGTGTRRGETQYF.

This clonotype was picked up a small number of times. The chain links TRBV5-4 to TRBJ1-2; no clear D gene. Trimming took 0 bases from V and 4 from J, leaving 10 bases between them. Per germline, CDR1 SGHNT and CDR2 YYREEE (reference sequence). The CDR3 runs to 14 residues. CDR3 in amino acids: CASSLEVGFYGYTF. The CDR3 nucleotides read TGTGCCAGCAGCTTGGAAGTAGGTTTCTATGGCTACACCTTC.